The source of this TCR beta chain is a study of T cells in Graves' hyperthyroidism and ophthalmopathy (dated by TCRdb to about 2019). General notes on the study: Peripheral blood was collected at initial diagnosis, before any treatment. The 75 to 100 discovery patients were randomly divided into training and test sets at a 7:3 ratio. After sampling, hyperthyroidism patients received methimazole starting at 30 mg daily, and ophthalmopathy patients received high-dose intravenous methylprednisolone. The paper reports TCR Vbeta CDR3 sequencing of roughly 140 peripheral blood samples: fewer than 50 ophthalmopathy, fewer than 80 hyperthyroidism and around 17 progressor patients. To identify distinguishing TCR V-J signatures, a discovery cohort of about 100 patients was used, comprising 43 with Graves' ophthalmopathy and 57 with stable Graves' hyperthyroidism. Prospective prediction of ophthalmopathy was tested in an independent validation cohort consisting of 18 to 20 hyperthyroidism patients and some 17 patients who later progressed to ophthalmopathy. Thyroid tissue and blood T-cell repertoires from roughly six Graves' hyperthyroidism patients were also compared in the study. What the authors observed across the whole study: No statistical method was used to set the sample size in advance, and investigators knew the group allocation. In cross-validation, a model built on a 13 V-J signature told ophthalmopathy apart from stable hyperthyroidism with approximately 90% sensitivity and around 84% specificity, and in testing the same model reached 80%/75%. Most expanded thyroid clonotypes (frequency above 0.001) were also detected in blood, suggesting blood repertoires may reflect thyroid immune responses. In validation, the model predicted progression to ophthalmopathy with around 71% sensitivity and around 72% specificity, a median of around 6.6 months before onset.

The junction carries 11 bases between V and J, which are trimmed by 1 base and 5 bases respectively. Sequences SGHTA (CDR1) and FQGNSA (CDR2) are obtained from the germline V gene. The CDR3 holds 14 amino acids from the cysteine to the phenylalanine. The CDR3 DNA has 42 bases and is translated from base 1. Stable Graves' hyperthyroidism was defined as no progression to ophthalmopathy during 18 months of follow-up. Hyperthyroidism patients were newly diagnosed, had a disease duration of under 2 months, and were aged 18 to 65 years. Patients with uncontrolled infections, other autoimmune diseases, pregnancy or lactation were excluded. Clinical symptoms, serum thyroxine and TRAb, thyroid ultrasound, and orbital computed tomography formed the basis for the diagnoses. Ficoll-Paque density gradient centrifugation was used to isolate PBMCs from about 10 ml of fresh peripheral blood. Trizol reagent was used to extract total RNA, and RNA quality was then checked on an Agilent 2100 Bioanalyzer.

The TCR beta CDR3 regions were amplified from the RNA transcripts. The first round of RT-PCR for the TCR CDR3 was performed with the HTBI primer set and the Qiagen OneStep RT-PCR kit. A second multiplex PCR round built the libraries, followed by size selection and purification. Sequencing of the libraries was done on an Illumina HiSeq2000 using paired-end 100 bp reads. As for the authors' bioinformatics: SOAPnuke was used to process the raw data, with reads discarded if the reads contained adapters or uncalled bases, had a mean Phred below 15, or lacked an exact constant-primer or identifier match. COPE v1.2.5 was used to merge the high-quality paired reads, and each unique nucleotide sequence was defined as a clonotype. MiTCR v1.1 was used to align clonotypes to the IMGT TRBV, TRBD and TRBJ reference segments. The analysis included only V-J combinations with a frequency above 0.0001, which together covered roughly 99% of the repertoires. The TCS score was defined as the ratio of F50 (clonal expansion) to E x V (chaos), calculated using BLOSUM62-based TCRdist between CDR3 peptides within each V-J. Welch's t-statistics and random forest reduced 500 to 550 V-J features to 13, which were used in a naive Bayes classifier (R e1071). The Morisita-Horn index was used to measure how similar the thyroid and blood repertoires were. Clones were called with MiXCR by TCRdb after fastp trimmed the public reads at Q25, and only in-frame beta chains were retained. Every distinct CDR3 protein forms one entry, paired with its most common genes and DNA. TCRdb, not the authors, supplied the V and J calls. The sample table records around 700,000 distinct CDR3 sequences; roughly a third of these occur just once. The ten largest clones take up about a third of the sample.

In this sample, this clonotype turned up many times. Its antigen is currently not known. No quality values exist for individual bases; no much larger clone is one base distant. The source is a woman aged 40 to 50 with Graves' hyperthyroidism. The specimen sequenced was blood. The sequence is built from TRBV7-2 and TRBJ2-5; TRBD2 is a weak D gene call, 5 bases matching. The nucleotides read TGTGCCAGCAGCTTAGATTCGGGGTGGGAGACCCAGTACTTC. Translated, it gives CASSLDSGWETQYF.